This T cell receptor beta chain was identified during a study of blood T cells in healthy people across ages. Study-level background: In model experiments, template switching was able to capture about one barcoded beta molecule for every two T cells that were present.

As for this clonotype: As yet, its antigen is unknown. The junction shows a germline mismatch at one end, possibly a read error.

Findings of the study overall: In these data, TCR beta diversity tracked strongly with naive T cell percentage. Estimated diversity across one million T cells was deemed an underestimate.

The CDR3 contains 17 residues. Per germline, CDR1 KGHSH and CDR2 LQKENI. Each donor's blood draw was 7.5 to 10 milliliters of peripheral blood. A second PCR of roughly 7 to 11 cycles used a sample-barcoded 5' primer and a J-beta primer mix. TCRdb re-called the 5' RACE reads with MiXCR, one entry per CDR3 protein. The repertoire has 1.4 million to 1.5 million distinct CDR3 sequences, about 40% of them found once; the top ten carry 7% to 9%. This sequence originates from a woman younger than 30 in good health. The chain joins TRBV18 to TRBJ2-5; D may be TRBD1 (5 bases). The sequenced material came from blood. This CDR3 reads CASSGPLDSLFQETQYF. CDR3 sequence (DNA): TGTGCTAGCTCGGGCCCCTTAGACAGTCTCTTCCAAGAGACCCAGTACTTC.